The entry that follows covers one TCR beta chain sequence. This sample was included in a study of blood T cell repertoires in COVID-19. Whole-study context: Nucleic acid was either cDNA or gDNA, and it came from T cells, B-cell-depleted T cells, or PBMCs.

The table came from immunoSEQ multiplex PCR; TCRdb's copy has only in-frame clones and leaves some out. This table holds some 170,000 clones, about three quarters found once. V shed 0 bases, J shed 9 bases, and the junction held 5 bases outside the gene matches. Germline CDR1 and CDR2: SNHLY and FYNNEI. The CDR3 spans 15 residues. The J gene is TRBJ1-6, the V gene TRBV2, with 7 bases matching TRBD1. The specimen sequenced was peripheral blood. The receptor was derived from a woman between 65 and 79 years old with acute or convalescent COVID-19. The CDR3 DNA reads as TGTGCCAGCAGTGAAGCGTTACAGGGGAGTTCACCCCTCCACTTT. This encodes CASSEALQGSSPLHF.